The present TCR beta chain was sequenced within a study of blood T cell repertoires in COVID-19. At the level of the study: Nucleic acid was either cDNA or gDNA, and it came from T cells, B-cell-depleted T cells, or PBMCs.

Per the original methods: Amplified reference gene primers provided the basis for estimating nucleated cell counts. Sequencing was performed with immunoSEQ multiplex PCR; in TCRdb, only in-frame clones are kept and a portion is missing. The V and J calls and clone size come from that table; D and trimming were worked out from the DNA. The table has roughly 150,000 clones, more than 70% seen once. The CDR3 is 18 amino acids. Germline lookup yields CDR1 LNHDA and CDR2 SQIVND (reference sequence). Germline trimming cut 6 bases from V and 3 bases from J; bases unmatched to any gene: 10. The chain employs TRBV19 and TRBJ2-2; 13 bases map to TRBD2. The sample comprised peripheral blood. This TCR came from a man in his sixties with acute or convalescent COVID-19. This CDR3 reads CASRPQLAGGPDTGELFF. The CDR3 region has the DNA TGTGCCAGTAGACCACAACTAGCGGGGGGGCCCGACACCGGGGAGCTGTTTTTT.